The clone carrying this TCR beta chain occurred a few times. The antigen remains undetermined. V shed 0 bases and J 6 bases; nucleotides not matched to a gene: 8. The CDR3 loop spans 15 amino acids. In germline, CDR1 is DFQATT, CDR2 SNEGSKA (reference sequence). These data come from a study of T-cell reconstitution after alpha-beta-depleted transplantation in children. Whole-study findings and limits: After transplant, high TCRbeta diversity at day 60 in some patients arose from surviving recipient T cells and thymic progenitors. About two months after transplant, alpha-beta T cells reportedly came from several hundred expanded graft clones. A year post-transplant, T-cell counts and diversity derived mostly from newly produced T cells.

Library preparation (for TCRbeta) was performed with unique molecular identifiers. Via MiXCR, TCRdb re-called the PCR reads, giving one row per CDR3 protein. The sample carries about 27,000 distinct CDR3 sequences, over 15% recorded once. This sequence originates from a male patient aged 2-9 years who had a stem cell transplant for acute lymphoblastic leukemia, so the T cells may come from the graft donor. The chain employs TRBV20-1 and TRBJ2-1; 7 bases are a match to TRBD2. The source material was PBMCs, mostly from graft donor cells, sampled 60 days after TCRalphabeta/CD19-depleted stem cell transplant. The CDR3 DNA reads TGCAGTGCTAGAGATGTGGGGGAGGGCCTCAATGAGCAGTTCTTC. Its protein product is CSARDVGEGLNEQFF.